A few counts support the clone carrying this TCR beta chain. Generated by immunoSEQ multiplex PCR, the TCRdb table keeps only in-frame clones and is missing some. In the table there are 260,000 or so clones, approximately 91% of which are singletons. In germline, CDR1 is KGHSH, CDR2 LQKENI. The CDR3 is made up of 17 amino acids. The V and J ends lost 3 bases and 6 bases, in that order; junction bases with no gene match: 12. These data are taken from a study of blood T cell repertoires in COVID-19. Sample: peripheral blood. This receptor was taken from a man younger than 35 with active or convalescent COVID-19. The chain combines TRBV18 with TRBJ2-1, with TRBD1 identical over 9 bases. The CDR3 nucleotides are TGTGCCAGCTCACCCCTCGCCGGGACAGGGAGACCCAATGAGCAGTTCTTC. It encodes CASSPLAGTGRPNEQFF.